Listed below are T cell receptor beta chains from one sample, sequenced in a study of T cell responses to AZD1222 COVID-19 vaccine. Assay used: immunoSEQ multiplex PCR; TCRdb lists only in-frame clones, some missing. Of 150,000 to 200,000 clones in the sample, approximately 93% were seen once. The sequences come from peripheral blood, collected on day 0 of AZD1222 vaccination. The receptor source for this set is an adult in good health. CDR3s leave out the opening cysteine and the closing phenylalanine or tryptophan.

V	J	CDR3
TRBV2	TRBJ2-7	ASSRQGIDEQY
TRBV10-1	TRBJ1-5	ASNRDRVDDSNQPQH
TRBV12-3/TRBV12-4	TRBJ2-3	ASRAGGEDTQY
TRBV3-1/TRBV3-2	TRBJ1-1	ASSQGRPGFGTEAF
TRBV19	TRBJ2-3	ASTPRAERTDTQY
TRBV5-4	TRBJ2-7	ASSLRRDPPYEQY
TRBV28	TRBJ2-3	ASSLVGVTDTQY
TRBV4-2	TRBJ2-7	ASSPRDRLLGTRSYEQY
TRBV6-5	TRBJ1-6	ASSTGLNSPLH
TRBV7-8	TRBJ1-2	ASSTPQGVNYGYT
TRBV9	TRBJ2-3	ASSVSGSTDTQY
TRBV10-1	TRBJ2-7	ASSRGSGEQY
TRBV11-2	TRBJ1-2	ASSLDGDRASYGYT
TRBV7-8	TRBJ2-1	ASSLEGAYNEQF
TRBV27	TRBJ1-2	ASSLATGGPVYGYT
TRBV5-1	TRBJ2-3	ASSLVSRGGLKSTDTQY
TRBV5-1	TRBJ2-5	ASSPRRRSEETQY
TRBV12-3/TRBV12-4	TRBJ1-1	ASSLRQTEAF
TRBV27	TRBJ1-1	ASSLSVMNTEAF
TRBV7-2	TRBJ2-3	ASSLAPIWGGEPDTQY
TRBV2	TRBJ2-3	AGGTSGTSTDTQY
TRBV20-1	TRBJ2-3	SARTDRAQY
TRBV7-8	TRBJ1-3	ASSAPPGPVGNTIY
TRBV7-9	TRBJ2-2	ASSLVPYGANTGELF
TRBV5-1	TRBJ1-2	ASSLDRSNYGYT
TRBV11-2	TRBJ1-2	ASSLDQRGTGDRDGYT